The T cell receptor beta chain under discussion was sequenced for a study of radiation and T cells in renal cell carcinoma. Noted time point: blood 4 weeks post-SBRT, at nephrectomy. As for treatment: 15 Gy SBRT to primary tumor, nephrectomy 4 weeks later. Nephrectomy followed 15 Gy stereotactic body radiation by 4 weeks. Of note for this clone: Its antigen is not identified.

Study results and caveats: Top tumor clonotypes rose in blood 2 weeks post-radiation, then contracted. No pretreatment tumor biopsies were available for baseline clonotypes.

Profiled with immunoSEQ multiplex PCR; TCRdb holds only in-frame clones, not every one. Among 130,000 to 150,000 clones, around 88% were seen once, and the ten largest hold 15% to 20%. The CDR3 is 15 residues long. With 0 bases clipped from V and 1 base from J, the junction kept 2 bases outside the gene matches. Germline V lookup: CDR1 KGHSH, CDR2 LQKENI. The V call is TRBV18, the J call TRBJ2-5; 7 bases fit TRBD1. The sequence came from a woman in her fifties or sixties with renal cell carcinoma. Source: blood, taken from a patient whose treatment included radiotherapy and nephrectomy. The CDR3 protein is CASSPPAGGQETQYF. The CDR3 DNA follows: TGTGCCAGCTCACCACCGGCAGGGGGCCAAGAGACCCAGTACTTC.